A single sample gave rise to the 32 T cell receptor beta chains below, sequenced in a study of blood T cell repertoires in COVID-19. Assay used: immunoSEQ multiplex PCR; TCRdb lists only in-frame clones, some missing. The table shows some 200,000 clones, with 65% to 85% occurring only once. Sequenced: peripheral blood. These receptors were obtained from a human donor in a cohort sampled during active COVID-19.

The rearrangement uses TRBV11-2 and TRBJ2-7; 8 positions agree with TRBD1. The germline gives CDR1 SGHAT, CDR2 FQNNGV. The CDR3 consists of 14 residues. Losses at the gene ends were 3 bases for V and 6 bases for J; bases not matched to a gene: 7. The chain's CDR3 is CASSFNAGGGEQYF. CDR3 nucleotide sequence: TGTGCCAGCAGCTTTAATGCAGGGGGCGGCGAGCAGTACTTC.

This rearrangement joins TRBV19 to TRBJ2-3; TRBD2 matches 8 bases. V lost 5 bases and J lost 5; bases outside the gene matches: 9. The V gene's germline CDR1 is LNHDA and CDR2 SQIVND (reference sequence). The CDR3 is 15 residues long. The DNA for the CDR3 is TGTGCCAGTAGTCCTCTTAGCGGGACCGGAGATACGCAGTATTTT. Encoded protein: CASSPLSGTGDTQYF.

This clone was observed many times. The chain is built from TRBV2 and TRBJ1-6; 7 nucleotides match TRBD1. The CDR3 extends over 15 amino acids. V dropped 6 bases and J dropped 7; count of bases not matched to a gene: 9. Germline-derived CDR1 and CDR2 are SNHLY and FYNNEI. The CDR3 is CASSDTGQYNSPLHF. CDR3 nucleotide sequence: TGTGCCAGCAGCGACACGGGACAGTACAATTCACCCCTCCACTTT.

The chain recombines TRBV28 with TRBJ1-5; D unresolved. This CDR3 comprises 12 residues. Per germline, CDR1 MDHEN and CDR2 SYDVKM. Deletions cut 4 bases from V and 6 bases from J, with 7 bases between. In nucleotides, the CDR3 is TGTGCCAGCAGTTCGGGAAGTCAGCCCCAGCATTTT. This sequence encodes CASSSGSQPQHF.

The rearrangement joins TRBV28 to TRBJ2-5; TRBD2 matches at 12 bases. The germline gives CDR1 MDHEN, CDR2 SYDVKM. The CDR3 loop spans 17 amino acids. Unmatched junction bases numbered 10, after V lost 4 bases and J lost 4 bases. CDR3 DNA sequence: TGTGCCAGCAGTTCCCCTAGCGGGGGGGGTCCCGGAGAGACCCAGTACTTC. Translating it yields CASSSPSGGGPGETQYF.

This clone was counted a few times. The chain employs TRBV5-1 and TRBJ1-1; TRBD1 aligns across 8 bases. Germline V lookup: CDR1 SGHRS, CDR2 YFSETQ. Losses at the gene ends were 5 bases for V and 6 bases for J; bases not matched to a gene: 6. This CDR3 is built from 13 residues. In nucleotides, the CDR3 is TGCGCCAGCAGGTATCAGGGGGCGGCTGAAGCTTTCTTT. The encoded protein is CASRYQGAAEAFF.

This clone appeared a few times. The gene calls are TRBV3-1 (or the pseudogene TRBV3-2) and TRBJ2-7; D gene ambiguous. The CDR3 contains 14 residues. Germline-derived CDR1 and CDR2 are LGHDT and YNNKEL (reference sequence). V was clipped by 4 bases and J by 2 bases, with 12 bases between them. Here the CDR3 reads CASSLRSDTYEQYF. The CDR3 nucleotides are TGTGCCAGCAGCCTACGCAGTGATACCTACGAGCAGTACTTC.

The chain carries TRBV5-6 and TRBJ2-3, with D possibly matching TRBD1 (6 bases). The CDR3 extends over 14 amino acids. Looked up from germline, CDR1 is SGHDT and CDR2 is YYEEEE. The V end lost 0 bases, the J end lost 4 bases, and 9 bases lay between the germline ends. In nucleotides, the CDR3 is TGTGCCAGCAGCTTGGAGGACAGATCAGATACGCAGTATTTT. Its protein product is CASSLEDRSDTQYF.

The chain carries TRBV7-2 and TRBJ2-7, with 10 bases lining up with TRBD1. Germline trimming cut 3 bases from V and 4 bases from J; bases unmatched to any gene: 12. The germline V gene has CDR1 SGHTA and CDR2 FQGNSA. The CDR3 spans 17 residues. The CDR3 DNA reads TGTGCCAGCAGCTTCTGGGACAGGGGTACGGTAGGGTACGAGCAGTACTTC. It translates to CASSFWDRGTVGYEQYF.

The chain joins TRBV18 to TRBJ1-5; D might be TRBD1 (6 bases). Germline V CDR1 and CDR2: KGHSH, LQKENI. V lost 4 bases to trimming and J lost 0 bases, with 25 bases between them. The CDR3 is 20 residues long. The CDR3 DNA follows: TGTGCCAGCTCACTTCTACCCCTCGACGGGACATCCGATAGCAATCAGCCCCAGCATTTT. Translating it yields CASSLLPLDGTSDSNQPQHF.

The CDR3 here is CASTPIGESPGYTF. DNA for the CDR3: TGTGCCAGCACCCCAATCGGGGAGTCGCCCGGCTACACCTTC. The V call is TRBV28, the J call TRBJ1-2; D is uncertain. Per germline, CDR1 MDHEN and CDR2 SYDVKM. CDR3 length: 14 residues. V lost 7 bases to trimming and J lost 8 bases, with 20 bases between them.

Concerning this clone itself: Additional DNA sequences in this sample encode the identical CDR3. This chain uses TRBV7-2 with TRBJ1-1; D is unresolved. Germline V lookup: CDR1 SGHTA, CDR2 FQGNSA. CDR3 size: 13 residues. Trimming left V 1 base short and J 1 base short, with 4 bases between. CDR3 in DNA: TGTGCCAGCAGCTTAGGACAGAACACTGAAGCTTTCTTT. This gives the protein CASSLGQNTEAFF.

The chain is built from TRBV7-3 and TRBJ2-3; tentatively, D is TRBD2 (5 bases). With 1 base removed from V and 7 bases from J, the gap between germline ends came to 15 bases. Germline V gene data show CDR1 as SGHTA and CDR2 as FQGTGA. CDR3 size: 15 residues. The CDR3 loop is CASSLRGAVGNTQYF. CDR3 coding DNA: TGTGCCAGCAGCTTAAGGGGAGCTGTGGGAAATACGCAGTATTTT.

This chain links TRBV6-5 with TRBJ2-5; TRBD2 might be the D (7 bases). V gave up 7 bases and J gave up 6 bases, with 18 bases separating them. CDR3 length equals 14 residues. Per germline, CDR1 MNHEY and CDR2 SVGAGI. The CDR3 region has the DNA TGTGCCAGCACCATAAGGGGGGGGCGGCAGACCCAGTACTTC. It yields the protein CASTIRGGRQTQYF.

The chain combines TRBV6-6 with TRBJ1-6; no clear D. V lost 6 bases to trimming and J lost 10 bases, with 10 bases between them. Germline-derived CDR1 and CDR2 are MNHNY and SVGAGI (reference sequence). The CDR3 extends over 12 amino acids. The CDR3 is CASRFVGSPLHF. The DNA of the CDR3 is TGTGCCAGCAGGTTTGTTGGCTCACCCCTCCACTTT.

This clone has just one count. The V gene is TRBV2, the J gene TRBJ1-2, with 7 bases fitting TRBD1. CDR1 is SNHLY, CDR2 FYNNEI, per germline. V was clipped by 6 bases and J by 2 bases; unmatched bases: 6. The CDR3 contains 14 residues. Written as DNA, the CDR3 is TGTGCCAGCAGCCCTTTGACAGGGAACTATGGCTACACCTTC. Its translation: CASSPLTGNYGYTF.

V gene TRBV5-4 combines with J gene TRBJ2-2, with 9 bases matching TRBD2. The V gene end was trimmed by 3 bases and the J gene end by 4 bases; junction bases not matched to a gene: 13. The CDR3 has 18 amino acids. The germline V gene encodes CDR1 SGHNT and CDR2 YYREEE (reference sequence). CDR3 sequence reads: CASSSSLNLAGTTGELFF. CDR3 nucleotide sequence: TGTGCCAGCAGCTCGTCCCTGAATCTAGCGGGGACCACCGGGGAGCTGTTTTTT.

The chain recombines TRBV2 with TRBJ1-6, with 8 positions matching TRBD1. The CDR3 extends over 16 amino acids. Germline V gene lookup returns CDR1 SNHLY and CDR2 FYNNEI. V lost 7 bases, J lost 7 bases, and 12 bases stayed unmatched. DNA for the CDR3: TGTGCCAGCATCTCCGGGACAGGATTAGGAAATTCACCCCTCCACTTT. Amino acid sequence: CASISGTGLGNSPLHF.

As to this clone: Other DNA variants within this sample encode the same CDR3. The CDR3 DNA reads as TGTGCCAGCAGTTTTCCGGGAAATCAGCCCCAGCATTTT. This sequence encodes CASSFPGNQPQHF. The chain links TRBV28 to TRBJ1-5; no firm D call. The germline CDR1 and CDR2 sequences are MDHEN and SYDVKM. The CDR3 has 13 residues. The V end lost 3 bases, the J end lost 4 bases, and 7 bases lay between the germline ends.

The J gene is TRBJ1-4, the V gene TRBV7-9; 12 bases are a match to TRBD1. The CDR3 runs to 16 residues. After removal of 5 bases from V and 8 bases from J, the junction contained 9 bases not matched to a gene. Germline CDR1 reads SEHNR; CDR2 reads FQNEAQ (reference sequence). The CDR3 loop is CASSHHLGTGGEKLFF. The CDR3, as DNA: TGTGCCAGCAGCCACCACCTGGGGACAGGGGGCGAAAAACTGTTTTTT.

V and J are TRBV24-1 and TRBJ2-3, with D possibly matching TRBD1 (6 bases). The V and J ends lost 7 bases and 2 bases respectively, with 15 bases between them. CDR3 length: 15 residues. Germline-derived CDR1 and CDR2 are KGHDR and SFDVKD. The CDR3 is CATSGGRGPTDTQYF. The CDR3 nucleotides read TGTGCCACCAGCGGTGGCAGGGGCCCCACAGATACGCAGTATTTT.

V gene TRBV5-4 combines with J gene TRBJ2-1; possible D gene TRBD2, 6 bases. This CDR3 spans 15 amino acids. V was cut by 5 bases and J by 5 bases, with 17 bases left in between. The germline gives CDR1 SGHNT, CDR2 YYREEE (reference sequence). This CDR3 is CASRRSGWGNNEQFF. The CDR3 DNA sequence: TGTGCCAGCAGGAGGAGCGGGTGGGGCAACAATGAGCAGTTCTTC.

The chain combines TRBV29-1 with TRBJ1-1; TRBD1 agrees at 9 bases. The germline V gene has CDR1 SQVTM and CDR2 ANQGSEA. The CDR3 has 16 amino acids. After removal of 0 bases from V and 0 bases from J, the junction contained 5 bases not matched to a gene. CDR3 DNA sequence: TGCAGCGTTGAAGAGTACAGGGGGCGGCTGAACACTGAAGCTTTCTTT. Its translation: CSVEEYRGRLNTEAFF.

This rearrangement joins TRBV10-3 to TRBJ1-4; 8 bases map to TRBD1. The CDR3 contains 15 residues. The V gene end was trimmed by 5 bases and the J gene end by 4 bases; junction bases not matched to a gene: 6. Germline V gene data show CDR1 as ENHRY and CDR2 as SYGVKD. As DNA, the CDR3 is TGTGCCATCAGTACCAAGACAGGGGTTAATGAAAAACTGTTTTTT. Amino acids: CAISTKTGVNEKLFF.

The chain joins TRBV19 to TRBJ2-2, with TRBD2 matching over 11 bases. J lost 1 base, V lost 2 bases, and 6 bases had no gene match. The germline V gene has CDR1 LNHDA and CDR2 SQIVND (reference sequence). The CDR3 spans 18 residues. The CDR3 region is CASSIQGLAVKNTGELFF. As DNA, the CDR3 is TGTGCCAGTAGTATACAGGGACTAGCGGTTAAGAACACCGGGGAGCTGTTTTTT.

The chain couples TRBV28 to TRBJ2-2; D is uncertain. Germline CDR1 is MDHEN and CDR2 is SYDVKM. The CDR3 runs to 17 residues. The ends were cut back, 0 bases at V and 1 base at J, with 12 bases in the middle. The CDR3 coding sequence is TGTGCCAGCAGTTTATGGGCAGCTAGTGGGAACACCGGGGAGCTGTTTTTT. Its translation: CASSLWAASGNTGELFF.

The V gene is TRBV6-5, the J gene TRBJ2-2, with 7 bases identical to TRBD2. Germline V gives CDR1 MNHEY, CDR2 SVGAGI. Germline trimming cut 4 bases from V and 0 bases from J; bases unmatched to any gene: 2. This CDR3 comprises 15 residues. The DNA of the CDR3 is TGTGCCAGCAGTTTAGCGGGTACGAACACCGGGGAGCTGTTTTTT. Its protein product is CASSLAGTNTGELFF.

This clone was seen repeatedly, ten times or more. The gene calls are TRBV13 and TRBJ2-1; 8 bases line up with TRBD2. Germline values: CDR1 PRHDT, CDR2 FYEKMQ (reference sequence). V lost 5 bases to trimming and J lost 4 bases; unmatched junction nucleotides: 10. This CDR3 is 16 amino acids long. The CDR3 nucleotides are TGTGCCAGCAGCCGCCAGGAGCGGGAGCTGTACAATGAGCAGTTCTTC. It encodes CASSRQERELYNEQFF.

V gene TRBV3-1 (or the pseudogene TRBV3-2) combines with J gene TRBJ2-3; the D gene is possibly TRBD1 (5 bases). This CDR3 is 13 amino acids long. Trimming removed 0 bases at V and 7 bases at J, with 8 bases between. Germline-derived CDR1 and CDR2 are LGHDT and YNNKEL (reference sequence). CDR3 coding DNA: TGTGCCAGCAGCCAAGATTTGGACAATACGCAGTATTTT. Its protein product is CASSQDLDNTQYF.

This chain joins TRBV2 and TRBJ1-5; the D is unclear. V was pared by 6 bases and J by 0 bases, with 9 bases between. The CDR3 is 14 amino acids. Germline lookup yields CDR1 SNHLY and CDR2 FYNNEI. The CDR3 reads CASSDTYSNQPQHF. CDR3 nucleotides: TGTGCCAGCAGCGATACTTATAGCAATCAGCCCCAGCATTTT.

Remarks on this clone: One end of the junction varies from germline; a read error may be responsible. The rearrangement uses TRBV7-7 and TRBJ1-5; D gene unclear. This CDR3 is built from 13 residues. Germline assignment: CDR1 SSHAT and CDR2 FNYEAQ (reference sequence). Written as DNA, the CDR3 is TGTGCTAGCAGCTTAGCTTCGGATCAGCCCCAGCATTTT. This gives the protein CASSLASDQPQHF.

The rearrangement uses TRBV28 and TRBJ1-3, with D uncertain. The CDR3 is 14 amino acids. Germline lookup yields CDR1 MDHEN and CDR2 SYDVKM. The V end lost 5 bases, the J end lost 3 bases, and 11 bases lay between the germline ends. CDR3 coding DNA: TGTGCCAGCAGTCCACCGAGTGGTGGAAACACCATATATTTT. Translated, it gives CASSPPSGGNTIYF.